Given below is one TCR beta chain in context. As for time point: peripheral blood 6 weeks after treatment start. These data come from a study of PD-L1 blockade in urothelial cancer. The repertoire was sequenced with immunoSEQ multiplex PCR; TCRdb's copy has only in-frame clones and lacks some. The sample has tens of thousands of clones; approximately 90% are singletons. This CDR3 is 17 amino acids long. Trimming removed 3 bases at V and 0 bases at J, with 15 bases between. The germline gives CDR1 SGHDN, CDR2 FVKESK. Sample: PBMCs, taken around atezolizumab (anti-PD-L1) treatment. The V call is TRBV14, the J call TRBJ2-1, with a tentative D call TRBD2 (5 bases). The clonotype was recovered from a woman aged 80 or over with urothelial cancer. The chain's CDR3 is CASSQELVMSSYNEQFF. Written as DNA, the CDR3 is TGTGCCAGCAGCCAGGAACTAGTTATGAGCTCCTACAATGAGCAGTTCTTC.